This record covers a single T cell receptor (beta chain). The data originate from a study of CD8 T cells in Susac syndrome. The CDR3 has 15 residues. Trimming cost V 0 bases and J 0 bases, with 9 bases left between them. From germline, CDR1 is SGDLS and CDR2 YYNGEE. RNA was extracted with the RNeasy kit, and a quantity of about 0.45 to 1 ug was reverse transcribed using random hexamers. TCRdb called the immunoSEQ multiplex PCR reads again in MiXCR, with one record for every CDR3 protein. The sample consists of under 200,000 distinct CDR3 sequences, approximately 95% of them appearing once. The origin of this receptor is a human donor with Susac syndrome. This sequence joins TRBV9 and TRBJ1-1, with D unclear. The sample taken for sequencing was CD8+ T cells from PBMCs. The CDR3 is CASSVGPAMNTEAFF. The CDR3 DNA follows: TGTGCCAGCAGCGTAGGTCCAGCAATGAACACTGAAGCTTTCTTT.